Given below is one T cell receptor beta chain in context. Its recognized antigen is unknown. The sample holds no much larger clone one base away, and base qualities are not on file. The immunoSEQ Assay, which relies on bias-controlled multiplex PCR amplification of genomic DNA, was used to profile TCRbeta CDR3 regions. As for the original processing: To quantify the absolute abundance of each unique TCRbeta CDR3 region, the sequences were collapsed and filtered. Differential abundance was tested with two models: a binomial (Fisher-equivalent) model and a beta-binomial model that adds time-dependent variance fitted from healthy donors. Clones with fewer than 5 combined templates were removed, and differential abundance was called for clones with a Benjamini-Hochberg FDR below 0.01. Using the form v = (b*log(k)+a)^2, the beta-binomial variance was modeled as a function of the total template count across the two samples. TCRdb carries this immuneACCESS record with in-frame sequences only. Its versions omit some clonotypes, under half of them owing to an unresolved V gene in the studies checked, with the rest unexplained. The DNA was the basis for D and trimming; V, J and clone size are from that table. The sample table records 80,000 to 90,000 clones; approximately 83% of these occur just once. 4.5% to 7% of the sample belongs to the ten largest clones.

During the collection period, no infections or other immune events were recorded for the healthy donors. Blood repertoires from healthy donors were used as a training cohort for calibrating time-dependent variance in a beta-binomial model of differential abundance of T-cell clones. The training cohort comprised about ten healthy donors, 3 female and 7 male. On average the donors were about 40 years old, and their ages spanned roughly 29 to 70 years. Whole blood from each healthy donor was obtained from a commercial supplier and was collected at three time points approximately 15 days apart. For immunosequencing, genomic DNA was extracted from unsorted whole blood. The germline V gene (reference sequence) gives CDR1 as LNHDA and CDR2 as SQIVND. The CDR3 starts with the cysteine, ends with the phenylalanine, and has 15 residues. Here the CDR3 DNA is all that survives: 45 bases in frame from base 1. Trimming takes 8 bases from V and 5 bases from J, and the germline ends sit 21 bases apart.

This record belongs to a study of identifying expanded T cells in peripheral blood (dated by TCRdb to the late 2010s). Study-wide context: Technical replicates were generated by sequencing separate aliquots of the same genomic DNA pool, and four replicates were compared pairwise.

Here is what the overall study found, with its caveats: For all healthy donors, the variance in clone template counts between approximately 2-week samples rose significantly as total template count increased. It was expected by the authors that biological variance in healthy repertoires might increase further over much longer intervals, such as months to years. The beta-binomial model significantly reduced the number of clones called differentially abundant and the false-positive rate across all healthy-donor time intervals. The binomial model flagged roughly 1.3 differentially abundant clones between technical replicates but about 16 over roughly two weeks and roughly 20 over approximately 4 weeks.

The TCR sequence derives from a person between 18 and 75 years old in good health. The chain was built from TRBV19 and TRBJ1-2, and TRBD1 may be the D gene, going by 5 matching bases. The source material was blood. The CDR3 reads CASRVVGGTHYGYTF. The nucleotides are TGTGCCAGTCGCGTGGTGGGGGGAACGCATTATGGCTACACCTTC.